This TCR beta chain was sequenced for a study of beta chain features in type 1 diabetes. Note on this clone: The antigen is unknown.

The entirety of the isolated RNA underwent reverse transcription, so expressed TCRB transcripts were sequenced. An average of approximately 4 million reads was obtained for naive, central memory and regulatory T cell samples. The repertoire was sequenced with immunoSEQ multiplex PCR; TCRdb's copy has only in-frame clones and lacks some. Here the sample spans 200,000 to 250,000 clones, approximately 13% being singletons. The CDR3 totals 14 residues. Germline V lookup: CDR1 SQVTM, CDR2 ANQGSEA. V was clipped by 2 bases and J by 0 bases; unmatched bases: 4. There was one heparinised blood draw per donor, averaging approximately 120 mL. General study points: Type 1 diabetes patients showed a moderate but significant shortening of TCRB CDR3s in all four CD4+ subsets. The naive, central memory and Treg TCRB repertoires showed an apparent similarity that was greater among patients than among healthy donors.

The sample was naive CD4+ T cells from blood. The chain is built from TRBV29-1 and TRBJ2-7; 7 bases fit TRBD1. The receptor's source is a man under 40 with type 1 diabetes. The CDR3 nucleotides are TGCAGCGTTGAAAGACAGGGACGCTCCTACGAGCAGTACTTC. Translated: CSVERQGRSYEQYF.